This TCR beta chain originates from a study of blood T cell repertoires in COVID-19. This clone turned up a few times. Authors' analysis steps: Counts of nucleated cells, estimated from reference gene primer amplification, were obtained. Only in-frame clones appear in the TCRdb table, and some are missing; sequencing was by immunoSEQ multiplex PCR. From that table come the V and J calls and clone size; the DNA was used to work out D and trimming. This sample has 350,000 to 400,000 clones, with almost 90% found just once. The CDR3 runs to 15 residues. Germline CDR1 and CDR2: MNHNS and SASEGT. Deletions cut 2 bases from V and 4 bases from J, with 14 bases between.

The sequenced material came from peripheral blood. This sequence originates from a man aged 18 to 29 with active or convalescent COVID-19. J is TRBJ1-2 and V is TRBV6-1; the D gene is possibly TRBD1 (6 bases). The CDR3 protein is CASSEQGQRVYGYTF. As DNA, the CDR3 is TGTGCCAGCAGTGAACAGGGGCAACGAGTCTATGGCTACACCTTC.